These T cell receptor beta chains were read from a single sample in a study of blood T cells in healthy people across ages. MiXCR, applied by TCRdb to the 5' RACE reads, yields one record per CDR3 protein. The table includes about 1.1 million distinct CDR3 sequences, roughly two fifths detected once. The sequenced sample was blood. The receptors shown here come from a man aged 18 to 29 in good health. CDR3s include the opening cysteine and the closing phenylalanine or tryptophan. Fields, in order: J gene, clone size, V gene, D gene, CDR3 DNA, CDR3 protein. The D gene is left open where the match is weak. Size is stated for part of the rows, as once, few or many counts, or as a class when the clone is expanded.

TRBJ2-3	many	TRBV4-1	NA	TGCGCCAGCAGCCAATCCCCGGGACGAGGAACCACAGATACGCAGTATTTT	CASSQSPGRGTTDTQYF
TRBJ1-2	NA	TRBV5-1	TRBD1	TGCGCCAGCAGCCCAGGGGGCTCAGTTGGCTACACCTTC	CASSPGGSVGYTF
TRBJ2-6	few	TRBV6-2/TRBV6-3	NA	TGTGCCAGCAGTTACCAGGGGTGGGGCTATGGGGCCAACGTCCTGACTTTC	CASSYQGWGYGANVLTF
TRBJ1-3	NA	TRBV5-1	NA	TGCGCCAGCAGCTTGGGGGCCTTCTTGAGCTCTGGAAACACCATATATTTT	CASSLGAFLSSGNTIYF
TRBJ2-1	NA	TRBV4-3	NA	TGCGCCAGCAGGGATTTCGAGTCCTCCTACAATGAGCAGTTCTTC	CASRDFESSYNEQFF
TRBJ1-3	NA	TRBV9	NA	TGTGCCAGCAGCGGGTTTGGAGAGGCTTCTGGAAACACCATATATTTT	CASSGFGEASGNTIYF
TRBJ2-3	once	TRBV7-6	NA	TGTGCCAGCAGCTTAGTGCCCCCAACTCCCACAGATACGCAGTATTTT	CASSLVPPTPTDTQYF
TRBJ2-6	few	TRBV6-2/TRBV6-3	TRBD1	TGTGCCAGCACAACCTTCGGGACAGCAACTAACTCTGGGGCCAACGTCCTGACTTTC	CASTTFGTATNSGANVLTF
TRBJ2-1	NA	TRBV4-3	NA	TGCGCCAGCAGCCAAGATCTCAAAAGGGATGAGCAGTTCTTC	CASSQDLKRDEQFF
TRBJ2-1	NA	TRBV27	NA	TGTGCCAGCAGCCGGACACAGTACAATGAGCGGTTCTTC	CASSRTQYNERFF
TRBJ1-5	NA	TRBV7-9	TRBD1	TGTGCCAGCAGCCCCACCATGGGACAGGGTTATCAGCCCCAGCATTTT	CASSPTMGQGYQPQHF
TRBJ1-4	NA	TRBV12-3/TRBV12-4	NA	TGTGCCAGCAGCCTCGGGACAATTTGGGCTAATGAAAAACTGTTTTTT	CASSLGTIWANEKLFF
TRBJ2-1	NA	TRBV5-1	NA	TGCGCCAGCAGCTTGGACGGGGCGAAGGGTAATGAGCAGTTCTTC	CASSLDGAKGNEQFF
TRBJ1-3	NA	TRBV10-3	NA	TGTGCCATCACCCAGGACAGCTCTGGAAACACCATATATTTT	CAITQDSSGNTIYF
TRBJ2-2	NA	TRBV7-8	NA	TGTGCCAGCAGCCCTGTCCCGGACTGGCGCACCGGGGAGCTGTTTTTT	CASSPVPDWRTGELFF
TRBJ2-1	once	TRBV7-2	NA	TGTGTCAGCAGCTTACTCTCTCACAAAAACTATGAGCAGTTCTTC	CVSSLLSHKNYEQFF
TRBJ2-1	NA	TRBV12-5	NA	TGTGCTAGTGGTTTGGCCGAGGCCGGCGAGCAGTTCTTC	CASGLAEAGEQFF
TRBJ1-2	NA	TRBV7-2	NA	TGTGCCAGCAGCCTGACAGGCAACTATGGCTGCACCTTC	CASSLTGNYGCTF
TRBJ1-4	many	TRBV12-3/TRBV12-4	NA	TGTGCCAGTCTGCTCGTTAATGAAAAACTGTTTTTT	CASLLVNEKLFF
TRBJ2-3	few	TRBV29-1	TRBD2	TGCAGCGTTGTAGGTTTATGGACTAGCGGGGGTTATGTCGGAGATACGCAGTATTTT	CSVVGLWTSGGYVGDTQYF
TRBJ2-6	many	TRBV29-1	TRBD1	TGCAGTCAACAGGGGGGTCCCAACGTCCTGACTTTC	CSQQGGPNVLTF
TRBJ1-2	NA	TRBV3-1	TRBD1	TGTGCCAGCAGCCAAGTAACTCGGACAGGGGGCGGCTACACCTTC	CASSQVTRTGGGYTF
TRBJ1-4	NA	TRBV29-1	TRBD1	TGCAGCGTACCTGACAGGGGCGCCGGTGAAAAACTGTTTTTT	CSVPDRGAGEKLFF
TRBJ2-4	NA	TRBV6-5	NA	TGTGCCAGCAGTTACTCGCCTGTGTATCACCGAATGCTAGCCAAAAACATTCAGTACTTC	CASSYSPVYHRMLAKNIQYF
TRBJ2-2	many	TRBV4-1	NA	TGCGCCAGCAGCCAAGATGCAGGTTCGACCGGGGAGCTGTTTTTT	CASSQDAGSTGELFF
TRBJ2-7	few	TRBV12-3/TRBV12-4	TRBD2	TGTGCCAGCAGTTCCCGGACTAGCGGGGCTTACAATGAGCAGTACTTC	CASSSRTSGAYNEQYF
TRBJ1-1	NA	TRBV19	NA	TGTGCCAGTAGTGCCCGAGAGGACCTGAACACTGAAGCTTTCTTT	CASSAREDLNTEAFF
TRBJ2-1	NA	TRBV12-3/TRBV12-4	TRBD1	TGTGCCAGCAGTTTGATTGGCGGACAGGGCCGGAATGAGCAGTTCTTC	CASSLIGGQGRNEQFF